Each of the 21 T cell receptor beta chains below was sequenced from the same sample in a study of blood T cells in healthy people across ages. Through a sample-barcoded 5' primer and a J-beta primer mix, a second PCR was run for about 6 to 11 cycles. One entry per CDR3 protein, called by TCRdb with MiXCR from the 5' RACE reads. The sample lists about 640,000 distinct CDR3 sequences, 45% to 65% occurring once. The sequenced sample was blood. These receptors originate from a man in his 60s in good health.

This clonotype was seen a few times. This chain uses TRBV4-1 with TRBJ1-2, with 9 bases identical to TRBD1. CDR3 size: 16 residues. V was pared by 3 bases and J by 4 bases, with 9 bases of the junction left unmatched. Germline-derived CDR1 and CDR2 are MGHRA and YSYEKL. CDR3 bases: TGCGCCAGCAGCCATCGGGACAGGGAGGAGTTCTATGGCTACACCTTC. This gives the protein CASSHRDREEFYGYTF.

The V and J genes are TRBV9 and TRBJ1-1; 7 positions agree with TRBD1. V lost 2 bases and J lost 0; bases outside the gene matches: 7. In germline, CDR1 is SGDLS, CDR2 YYNGEE. This CDR3 is 16 amino acids long. The DNA for the CDR3 is TGTGCCAGCAGCGTGGGGATGGGACAGATGAACACTGAAGCTTTCTTT. It specifies CASSVGMGQMNTEAFF.

This chain joins TRBV18 and TRBJ1-2; D is unresolved. The V gene lost 0 bases and the J gene lost 0 bases, with 5 bases spanning the gap. CDR1 is KGHSH and CDR2 is LQKENI in the germline V gene. This CDR3 has 14 amino acids. The CDR3 loop reads CASSPPSANYGYTF. In nucleotides, the CDR3 is TGTGCCAGCTCACCACCATCAGCTAACTATGGCTACACCTTC.

The rearrangement links TRBV7-9 to TRBJ2-6, with a tentative D call TRBD2 (6 bases). CDR3 length: 16 residues. Trimming removed 8 bases at V and 1 base at J, with 15 bases between. Germline lookup yields CDR1 SEHNR and CDR2 FQNEAQ (reference sequence). CDR3 region: CASGPHGTSGANVLTF. The CDR3 nucleotides are TGTGCCAGCGGCCCTCATGGGACTTCTGGGGCCAACGTCCTGACTTTC.

The V gene is TRBV3-1, the J gene TRBJ1-5; TRBD1 matches at 9 bases. Germline CDR1 is LGHDT and CDR2 is YNNKEL (reference sequence). Germline trimming cut 3 bases from V and 6 bases from J; bases unmatched to any gene: 3. The CDR3 sequence is 14 residues long. In nucleotides, the CDR3 is TGTGCCAGCAGCCATGGGACAGGGCCTCAGCCCCAGCATTTT. Protein: CASSHGTGPQPQHF. The whole variable domain, filled in from reference TRBV3-1 and TRBJ1-5, reads DTAVSQTPKYLVTQMGNDKSIKCEQNLGHDTMYWYKQDSKKFLKIMFSYNNKELIINETVPNRFSPKSPDKAHLNLHINSLELGDSAVYFCASSHGTGPQPQHFGDGTRLSIL.

This chain connects TRBV10-2 to TRBJ2-3, with no clear D. The CDR3 totals 13 residues. The V end was cut by 8 bases, the J end by 2 bases, with 11 bases between. Germline lookup yields CDR1 WSHSY and CDR2 SAAADI. CDR3 DNA: TGCGCCAGCGGCCCCGTGCTCACAGATACGCAGTATTTT. Residues: CASGPVLTDTQYF.

The chain couples TRBV5-1 to TRBJ2-5, with D tentatively TRBD1 (6 bases). Between the trimmed V and J ends, which lost 5 bases and 3 bases, there was a span of 17 bases. The CDR3 length is 15 residues. The V gene's germline CDR1 is SGHRS and CDR2 YFSETQ. CDR3 protein: CASRPVITGKETQYF. The CDR3 DNA is TGCGCCAGCAGACCAGTTATCACAGGGAAAGAGACCCAGTACTTC.

The chain links TRBV13 to TRBJ2-1; D uncertain. The germline V and J ends were trimmed by 5 bases and 3 bases, with 11 bases remaining between them. Germline values: CDR1 PRHDT, CDR2 FYEKMQ (reference sequence). This CDR3 is 14 amino acids long. CDR3 sequence reads: CASSPKRYYNEQFF. Written as DNA, the CDR3 is TGTGCCAGCAGCCCCAAACGGTACTACAATGAGCAGTTCTTC.

V gene TRBV20-1 combines with J gene TRBJ2-1, with D perhaps TRBD1 (7 bases). Trimming stripped 5 bases from V and 13 bases from J, with 21 bases between. The CDR3 spans 13 residues. CDR1 DFQATT and CDR2 SNEGSKA come from the germline V gene (reference sequence). As DNA, the CDR3 is TGCAGTGCTCAGGGGGGTGGGCAAGAGACCCAGTTCTTC. It is translated as CSAQGGGQETQFF.

The chain employs TRBV20-1 and TRBJ1-2; D possibly corresponds to TRBD1 (6 bases). Trimming left V 4 bases short and J 7 bases short, with 16 bases between. The CDR3 contains 13 residues. CDR1 is DFQATT, CDR2 SNEGSKA, per germline (reference sequence). CDR3: CSATTGRYGGYTF. The CDR3 coding sequence is TGCAGTGCTACAACAGGGAGGTATGGTGGCTACACCTTC.

This rearrangement joins TRBV10-1 to TRBJ2-5, with D uncertain. Trimming pared 6 bases from V and 0 bases from J, leaving 23 bases between. The CDR3 totals 18 residues. The V gene's germline CDR1 is WNHNN and CDR2 SYGVQD (reference sequence). CDR3 sequence (DNA): TGCGCCAGCAGCTTATGGGCAGGACGGTTATCGTACCAAGAGACCCAGTACTTC. It codes for CASSLWAGRLSYQETQYF.

The DNA for the CDR3 is TGTGCCAGCAGCCCACGGGGGACTCTGAGGCAAGAGACCCAGTACTTC. It codes for CASSPRGTLRQETQYF. This chain uses TRBV11-2 with TRBJ2-5; tentative D call: TRBD2 (6 bases). The germline V and J ends were trimmed by 5 bases and 2 bases, with 18 bases remaining between them. Germline lookup yields CDR1 SGHAT and CDR2 FQNNGV. CDR3 size: 16 residues.

This clonotype was detected once. The genes are TRBV18 and TRBJ2-7; TRBD1 is a possible D gene (6 bases). Germline lookup yields CDR1 KGHSH and CDR2 LQKENI. Between the trimmed V and J ends, which lost 4 bases and 4 bases, there was a span of 14 bases. This CDR3 has 14 amino acids. DNA of the CDR3: TGTGCCAGCTCACACACGGACAGACAATACGAGCAGTACTTC. Protein: CASSHTDRQYEQYF.

This clonotype was observed a few times. The V and J genes are TRBV7-2 and TRBJ2-5, with D possibly matching TRBD1 (5 bases). V lost 5 bases and J lost 1, with 14 bases in between. CDR1 and CDR2 (germline): SGHTA, FQGNSA. The CDR3 loop spans 15 amino acids. CDR3 sequence reads: CASSRFGQGQETQYF. The CDR3 nucleotides read TGTGCCAGCAGCCGCTTTGGGCAGGGCCAAGAGACCCAGTACTTC.

The chain combines TRBV28 with TRBJ2-7; D is perhaps TRBD2 (5 bases). This CDR3 contains 14 residues. Trimming left V 1 base short and J 0 bases short, with 7 bases between. Germline V gene sequence: CDR1 MDHEN, CDR2 SYDVKM. Here the CDR3 DNA reads TGTGCCAGCAGTTTATTCGGAGGCTCCTACGAGCAGTACTTC. Translating it yields CASSLFGGSYEQYF.

V usage is TRBV3-1 and J usage is TRBJ1-5; D gene unclear. The germline CDR1 and CDR2 sequences are LGHDT and YNNKEL (reference sequence). The CDR3 has 17 residues. Between the trimmed V and J ends, which lost 2 bases and 7 bases, there was a span of 21 bases. CDR3: CASSQSGADQARQPQHF. The CDR3 region has the DNA TGTGCCAGCAGCCAATCAGGAGCAGACCAGGCCCGGCAGCCCCAGCATTTT.

V and J are TRBV6-2 or TRBV6-3 and TRBJ2-5; a weak D match, TRBD2 (7 bases). CDR1 MNHEY and CDR2 SVGEGT come from the germline V gene. CDR3 length equals 15 residues. V gave up 2 bases and J gave up 0 bases, with 10 bases separating them. CDR3 sequence (DNA): TGTGCCAGCAGTTACGGGGGGGCGAACCAAGAGACCCAGTACTTC. This sequence encodes CASSYGGANQETQYF.

The genes are TRBV4-2 and TRBJ2-4, with D possibly matching TRBD2 (7 bases). The DNA end lines up better with TRBJ2-5; the J call may be wrong. The CDR3 runs to 17 residues. Per the germline V gene, CDR1 is LGHNA and CDR2 is YNFKEQ. In DNA form, the CDR3 reads TGTGCCAGCAGCCAAGATTTGGGGGGGGGCCGCCAAGAGACCCAGTACTTC. Its translation: CASSQDLGGGRQETQYF.

CDR3 nucleotides: TGCAGCGTTTCCAGGGGGCGCCGGGAGACCCAGTACTTC. Its protein product is CSVSRGRRETQYF. V usage is TRBV29-1 and J usage is TRBJ2-5, with TRBD1 identical over 8 bases. The J segment lost 5 bases and the V segment lost 5 bases, leaving 7 bases of the junction unmatched. The germline V gene encodes CDR1 SQVTM and CDR2 ANQGSEA. The CDR3 consists of 13 residues.

V gene TRBV28 combines with J gene TRBJ1-2, with 7 bases aligning to TRBD1. The V and J ends lost 7 bases and 8 bases, in that order; junction bases with no gene match: 13. The CDR3 is made up of 14 amino acids. Germline-derived CDR1 and CDR2 are MDHEN and SYDVKM. The CDR3 reads CASIPATGRGGYTF. The CDR3 DNA reads as TGTGCCAGCATCCCTGCGACAGGGCGAGGGGGCTACACCTTC.

The chain links TRBV29-1 to TRBJ2-1; D possibly corresponds to TRBD1 (6 bases). Between the trimmed V and J ends, which lost 4 bases and 10 bases, there was a span of 20 bases. Germline V CDR1 and CDR2: SQVTM, ANQGSEA. The CDR3 spans 14 residues. The CDR3 DNA reads as TGCAGCGTTGGAGAGCCGGGGACAAAGGGCGAGCAGTTCTTC. Encoded protein: CSVGEPGTKGEQFF.